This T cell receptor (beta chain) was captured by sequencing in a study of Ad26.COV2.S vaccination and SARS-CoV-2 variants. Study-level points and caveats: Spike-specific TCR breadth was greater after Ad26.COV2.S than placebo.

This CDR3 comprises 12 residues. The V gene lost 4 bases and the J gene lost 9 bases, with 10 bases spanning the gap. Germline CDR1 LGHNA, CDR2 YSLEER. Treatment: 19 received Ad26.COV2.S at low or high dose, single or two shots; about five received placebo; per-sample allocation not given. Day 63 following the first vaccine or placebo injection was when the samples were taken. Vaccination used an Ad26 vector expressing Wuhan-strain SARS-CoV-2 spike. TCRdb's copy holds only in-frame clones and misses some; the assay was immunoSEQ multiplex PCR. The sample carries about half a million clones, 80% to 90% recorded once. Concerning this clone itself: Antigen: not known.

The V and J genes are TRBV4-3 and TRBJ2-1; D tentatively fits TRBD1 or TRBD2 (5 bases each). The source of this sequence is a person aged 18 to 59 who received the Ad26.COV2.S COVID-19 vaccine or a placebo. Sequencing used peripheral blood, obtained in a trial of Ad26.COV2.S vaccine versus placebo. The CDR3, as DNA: TGCGCCAGCAGCCTGACGGGGACTGAGCAGTTCTTC. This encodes CASSLTGTEQFF.